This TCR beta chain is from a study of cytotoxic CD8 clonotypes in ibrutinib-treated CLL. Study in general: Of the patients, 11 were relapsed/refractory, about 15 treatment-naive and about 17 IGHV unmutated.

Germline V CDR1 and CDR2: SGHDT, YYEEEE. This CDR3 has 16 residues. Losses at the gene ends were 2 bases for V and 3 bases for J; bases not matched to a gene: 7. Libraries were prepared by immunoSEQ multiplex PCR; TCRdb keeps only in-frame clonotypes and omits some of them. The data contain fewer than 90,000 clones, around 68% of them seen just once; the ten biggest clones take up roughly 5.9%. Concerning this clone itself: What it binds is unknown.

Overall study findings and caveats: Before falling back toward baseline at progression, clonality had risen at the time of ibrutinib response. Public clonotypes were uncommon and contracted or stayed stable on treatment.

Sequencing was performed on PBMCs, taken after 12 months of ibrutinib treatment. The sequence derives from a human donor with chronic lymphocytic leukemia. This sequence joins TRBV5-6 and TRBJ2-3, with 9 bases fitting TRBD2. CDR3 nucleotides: TGTGCCAGCAGCTTAGCCCTAGCGGGGTCGACAGATACGCAGTATTTT. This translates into CASSLALAGSTDTQYF.